Listed here are 7 T cell receptor beta chains from one sample, sequenced in a study of graft-versus-host responses after intestinal transplantation. Using immunoSEQ multiplex PCR, the repertoire was profiled, and TCRdb retains in-frame clones only, with some absent. The table includes about 16,000 clones, 85% to 95% detected once. Source: PBMCs, taken 23 days after intestinal transplant. These TCRs come from a human patient who received an intestinal transplant, so some T cells may come from the graft donor.

J is TRBJ1-4 and V is TRBV6-6, with TRBD1 matching over 7 bases. Per germline, CDR1 MNHNY and CDR2 SVGAGI (reference sequence). This CDR3 contains 15 residues. The trim removed 0 bases at V and 3 bases at J, leaving 1 base unmatched. CDR3 nucleotides: TGTGCCAGCAGTTACTCAGGGGGCCCTAATGAAAAACTGTTTTTT. Encoded protein: CASSYSGGPNEKLFF.

V is TRBV6-6 and J is TRBJ2-7; the D is unclear. This CDR3 comprises 14 residues. Germline assignment: CDR1 MNHNY and CDR2 SVGAGI (reference sequence). The ends were cut back, 0 bases at V and 4 bases at J, with 10 bases in the middle. In nucleotides, the CDR3 is TGTGCCAGCAGTTACTCAGGCGGACGATACGAGCAGTACTTC. Translation: CASSYSGGRYEQYF.

The CDR3 sequence: CASSMDRGGQPQHF. CDR3 DNA: TGTGCCAGCAGTATGGACAGGGGCGGTCAGCCCCAGCATTTT. V usage is TRBV27 and J usage is TRBJ1-5; TRBD1 matches 9 bases. Trimming took 5 bases from V and 6 from J; bases not matched to a gene: 5. Germline assignment: CDR1 MNHEY and CDR2 SMNVEV (reference sequence). There are 14 residues in the CDR3.

This chain links TRBV28 with TRBJ2-2; TRBD2 agrees at 9 bases. Losses at the gene ends were 3 bases for V and 4 bases for J; bases not matched to a gene: 6. Looked up from germline, CDR1 is MDHEN and CDR2 is SYDVKM. The CDR3 runs 16 residues. The CDR3: CASSFRGGRATGELFF. In DNA, the CDR3 is TGTGCCAGCAGTTTTCGCGGCGGGAGGGCCACCGGGGAGCTGTTTTTT.

This clone was observed a single time. Germline and junction disagree at one end, which may indicate a read error. The gene calls are TRBV6-5 and TRBJ2-1; 10 nucleotides line up with TRBD2. The CDR3 contains 15 residues. Germline-derived CDR1 and CDR2 are MNHEY and SVGAGI. For the CDR3, the DNA is TGTGCCAGCAGTTACGGGCTAGCGGGAGCACTTGAGCAGCTCTTC. Protein product: CASSYGLAGALEQLF.

The rearrangement joins TRBV4-1 to TRBJ2-3; 9 nucleotides line up with TRBD2. This CDR3 is 20 amino acids long. The ends lost 0 bases at V and 2 bases at J; junction bases unmatched: 15. The V gene's germline CDR1 is MGHRA and CDR2 YSYEKL. The CDR3 spells CASSQENLYTSGPYTDTQYF. The DNA of the CDR3 is TGCGCCAGCAGCCAAGAAAACCTCTACACTAGCGGGCCTTACACAGATACGCAGTATTTT.

The J gene is TRBJ2-1, the V gene TRBV6-4, with 9 bases aligning to TRBD2. This CDR3 has 13 residues. The junction had 4 bases not matched to a gene; V was cut back by 6 bases and J by 7 bases. Germline lookup yields CDR1 MRHNA and CDR2 SNTAGT. DNA of the CDR3: TGTGCCAGCAGGGCGGGAGGGACGAATGAGCAGTTCTTC. Its translation: CASRAGGTNEQFF.